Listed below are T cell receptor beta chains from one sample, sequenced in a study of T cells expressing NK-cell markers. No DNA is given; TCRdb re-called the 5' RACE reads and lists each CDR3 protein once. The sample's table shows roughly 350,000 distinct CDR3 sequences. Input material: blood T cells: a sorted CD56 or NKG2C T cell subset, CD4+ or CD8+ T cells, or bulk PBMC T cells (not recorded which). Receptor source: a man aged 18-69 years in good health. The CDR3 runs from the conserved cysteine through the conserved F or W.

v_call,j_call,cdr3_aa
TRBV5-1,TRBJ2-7,CASSYSPGQAAYEQYF
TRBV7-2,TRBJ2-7,CASSQRSQGYEQYF
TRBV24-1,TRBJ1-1,CATRKMGNTEAFF
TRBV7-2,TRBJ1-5,CASSSRGQGARQPQHF
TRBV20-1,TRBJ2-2,CSARDPRRQTGELFF
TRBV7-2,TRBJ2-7,CASSTGGAVYEQYF
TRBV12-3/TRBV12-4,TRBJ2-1,CASANRDDRGNEQFF
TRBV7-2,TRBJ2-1,CASSKTATQQFF
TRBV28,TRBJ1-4,CASRHKGREKLFF
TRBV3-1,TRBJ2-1,CASSPPRDRASNEQFF
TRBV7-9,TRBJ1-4,CASSLALTGSDEKLFF
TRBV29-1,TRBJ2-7,CSAGLGGSYEQYF
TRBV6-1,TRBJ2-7,CASSGRQTTYEQYF
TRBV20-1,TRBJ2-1,CSAIRGGGFDEQFF
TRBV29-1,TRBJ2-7,CSVGGGNREQYF
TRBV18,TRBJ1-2,CASSPLSQGGYTF